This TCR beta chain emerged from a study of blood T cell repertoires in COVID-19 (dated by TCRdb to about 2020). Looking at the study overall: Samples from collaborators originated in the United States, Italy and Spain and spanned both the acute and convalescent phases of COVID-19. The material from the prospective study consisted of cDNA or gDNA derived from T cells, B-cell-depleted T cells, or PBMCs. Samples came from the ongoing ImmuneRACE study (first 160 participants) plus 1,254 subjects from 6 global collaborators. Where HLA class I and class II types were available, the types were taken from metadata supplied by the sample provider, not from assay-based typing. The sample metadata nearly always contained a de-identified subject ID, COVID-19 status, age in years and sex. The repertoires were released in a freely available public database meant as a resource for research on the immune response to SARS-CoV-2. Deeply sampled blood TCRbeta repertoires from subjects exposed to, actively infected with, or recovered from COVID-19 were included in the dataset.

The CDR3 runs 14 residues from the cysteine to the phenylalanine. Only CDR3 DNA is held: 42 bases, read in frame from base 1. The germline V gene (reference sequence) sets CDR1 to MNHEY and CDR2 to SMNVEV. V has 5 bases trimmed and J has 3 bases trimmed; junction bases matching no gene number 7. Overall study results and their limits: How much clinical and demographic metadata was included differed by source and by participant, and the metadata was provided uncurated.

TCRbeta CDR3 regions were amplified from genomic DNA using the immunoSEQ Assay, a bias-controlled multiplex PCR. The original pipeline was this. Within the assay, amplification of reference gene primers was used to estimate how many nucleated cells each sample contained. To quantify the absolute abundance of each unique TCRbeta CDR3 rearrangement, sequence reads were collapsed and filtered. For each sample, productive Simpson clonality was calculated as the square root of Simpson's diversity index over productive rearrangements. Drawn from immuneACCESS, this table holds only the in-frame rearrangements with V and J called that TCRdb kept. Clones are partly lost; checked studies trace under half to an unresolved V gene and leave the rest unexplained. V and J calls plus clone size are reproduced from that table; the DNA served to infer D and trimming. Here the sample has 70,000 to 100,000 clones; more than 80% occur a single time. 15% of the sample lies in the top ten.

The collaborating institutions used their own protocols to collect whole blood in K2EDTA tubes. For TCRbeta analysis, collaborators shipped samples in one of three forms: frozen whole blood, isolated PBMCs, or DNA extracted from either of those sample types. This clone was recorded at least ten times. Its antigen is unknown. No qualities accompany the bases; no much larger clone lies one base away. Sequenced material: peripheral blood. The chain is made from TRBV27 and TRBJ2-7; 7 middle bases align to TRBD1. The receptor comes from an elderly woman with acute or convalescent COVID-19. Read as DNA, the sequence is TGTGCCAGCAGTGACTATCGACAGGGCTACGAGCAGTACTTC. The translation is CASSDYRQGYEQYF.